This T cell receptor (beta chain) was retrieved from a study of shared clonotypes between healthy human individuals. Study at large: Per donor, CD8 memory used one plate, CD8 naive used two, CD4 memory used three and CD4 naive used three. Study outcomes and limitations: Naive CD4 clonotypes overlapped across several donors at roughly 4.5%. Clonotypes shared by all four sorted-subset donors had higher generation probabilities than non-shared clonotypes.

A few counts support this clone. Its antigen is unknown. For each subset, genomic DNA was distributed in equal portions over several immunoSEQ plates. Profiling relied on immunoSEQ multiplex PCR, and the TCRdb table lists in-frame clones only, not all of them. The sample holds around 550,000 clones, roughly 95% seen once. Germline V gene sequence: CDR1 MNHEY, CDR2 SVGAGI. V lost 2 bases, J lost 7 bases, and 11 bases lay in between. The CDR3 runs to 13 residues. The sequence came from a woman in her 30s in good health. This chain links TRBV6-5 with TRBJ1-1; D uncertain. The sample was naive CD4+ T cells sorted from blood. Regarding subset: CD45RA+ positively selected. Here the CDR3 DNA reads TGTGCCAGCAGTTACGCGGAAGTAGGTGAAGCTTTCTTT. It is translated as CASSYAEVGEAFF.